This T cell receptor beta chain was captured in a study of blood T cell repertoires in COVID-19. The CDR3 is 13 amino acids. V lost 3 bases and J lost 1, with 9 bases in between. CDR1 is SQVTM, CDR2 ANQGSEA, per germline. Assay used: immunoSEQ multiplex PCR; TCRdb lists only in-frame clones, some missing. The profile shows roughly 88,000 clones, 87% of them singletons. This TCR was recovered from a woman in her sixties with COVID-19, enrolled during active disease. The chain is built from TRBV29-1 and TRBJ1-2; D may be TRBD1 (5 bases). Material: peripheral blood. CDR3 DNA sequence: TGCAGCGTTGATTATAGGGGTAACTATGGCTACACCTTC. This encodes CSVDYRGNYGYTF.